Following are 23 T cell receptor beta chains from one sample sequenced in a study of shared clonotypes between healthy human individuals. Sequencing was performed with immunoSEQ multiplex PCR; in TCRdb, only in-frame clones are kept and a portion is missing. The profile shows about 960,000 clones, over 75% of them singletons. Material for sequencing was memory CD4+ T cells sorted from blood. Subset of the sample: CD45RA-negative fraction. The source is a man aged 18 to 29 in good health.

Comments on this clone: This may be a read error, as it is one base from a much larger clone. This same CDR3 is encoded by further DNA sequences in the sample. The gene calls are TRBV11-2 and TRBJ2-5; no definite D call. The CDR3 is 11 amino acids. CDR1 is SGHAT, CDR2 FQNNGV, per germline. V dropped 3 bases and J dropped 4 bases, with 3 bases sitting between them. The CDR3 here is CASSLAETQYF. In DNA form, the CDR3 reads TGTGCCAGCAGCTTGGCAGAGACCCAGTACTTC.

The CDR3 bases are TGTGCCAGCAGCTCGGGAGAGGGGCAACTTAACTATGGCTACACCTTC. It codes for CASSSGEGQLNYGYTF. This rearrangement joins TRBV9 to TRBJ1-2; D possibly corresponds to TRBD1 (5 bases). Germline V gives CDR1 SGDLS, CDR2 YYNGEE. V was shortened by 4 bases and J by 1 base, with 17 bases between the two germline ends. The CDR3 sequence is 16 residues long. Using reference TRBV9 and TRBJ1-2 for the parts outside the CDR3, the full variable domain is DSGVTQTPKHLITATGQRVTLRCSPRSGDLSVYWYQQSLDQGLQFLIQYYNGEERAKGNILERFSAQQFPDLHSELNLSSLELGDSALYFCASSSGEGQLNYGYTFGSGTRLTVV.

The J gene is TRBJ1-6, the V gene TRBV6-5, with D possibly matching TRBD1 (5 bases). With 0 bases removed from V and 3 bases from J, the gap between germline ends came to 9 bases. CDR1 and CDR2 from the germline V gene are MNHEY and SVGAGI. The CDR3 is 16 residues long. This CDR3 is CASSYSRQGYNSPLHF. In DNA, the CDR3 is TGTGCCAGCAGTTACTCGAGGCAGGGCTATAATTCACCCCTCCACTTT.

This clone was detected only a few times. V and J are TRBV9 and TRBJ1-3; TRBD1 might be the D (5 bases). This CDR3 has 15 amino acids. V was pared by 0 bases and J by 2 bases, with 9 bases between. CDR1 and CDR2 (germline): SGDLS, YYNGEE. The CDR3 coding sequence is TGTGCCAGCAGCGTAGCAGGGAACCCTGGAAACACCATATATTTT. Translated, it gives CASSVAGNPGNTIYF.

Turning to this clone: At the DNA level, this CDR3 is encoded by other sequences in the same sample as well. V and J are TRBV4-1 and TRBJ1-2, with D unclear. V gave up 2 bases and J gave up 4 bases, with 5 bases separating them. The germline gives CDR1 MGHRA, CDR2 YSYEKL. The length of the CDR3 is 12 residues. The CDR3 here is CASSQPSYGYTF. CDR3 DNA sequence: TGCGCCAGCAGCCAACCCTCCTATGGCTACACCTTC.

V gene TRBV30 combines with J gene TRBJ1-3; TRBD1 aligns across 10 bases. The CDR3 loop spans 14 amino acids. Germline V lookup: CDR1 GTSNPN, CDR2 SVGIG (reference sequence). V shed 3 bases and J 3 bases; nucleotides not matched to a gene: 2. The chain's CDR3 is CAWRDRGIGNTIYF. The CDR3 DNA reads as TGTGCCTGGAGGGACAGGGGGATTGGAAACACCATATATTTT.

The V call is TRBV7-3, the J call TRBJ2-3; D tentatively reads TRBD1 or TRBD2 (6 bases each). In germline, CDR1 is SGHTA, CDR2 FQGTGA. V shed 5 bases and J shed 2 bases, with 14 bases lying between them. The CDR3 runs 15 residues. The CDR3 DNA reads TGTGCCAGCAGCCTCGAGGGGGGCTTCACAGATACGCAGTATTTT. It yields the protein CASSLEGGFTDTQYF.

J is TRBJ1-2 and V is TRBV28; D uncertain. The CDR3 runs 16 residues. Germline V gives CDR1 MDHEN, CDR2 SYDVKM. Between the trimmed V and J ends, which lost 2 bases and 4 bases, there was a span of 17 bases. CDR3 in amino acids: CASSLPSYPSAYGYTF. The CDR3 bases are TGTGCCAGCAGTTTACCTTCATACCCCTCCGCCTATGGCTACACCTTC.

CDR3 in DNA: TGTGCCAGCAGCGAAGGGACTACCCCTTCCCATGAGCAGTTCTTC. It encodes CASSEGTTPSHEQFF. This chain links TRBV7-2 with TRBJ2-1, with TRBD2 matching over 7 bases. The CDR3 runs to 15 residues. Germline V gives CDR1 SGHTA, CDR2 FQGNSA. Trimming cost V 5 bases and J 8 bases; bases outside gene matches: 12.

The V gene is TRBV5-6, the J gene TRBJ2-5, with D tentatively TRBD1 or TRBD2 (6 bases each). Germline CDR1 is SGHDT and CDR2 is YYEEEE. The CDR3 is 16 residues long. Trimming took off 4 bases at V and 5 bases at J, with 21 bases between the two ends. The CDR3 is CASSPGVGGARETQYF. In nucleotides, the CDR3 is TGTGCCAGCAGCCCGGGAGTGGGGGGCGCGCGGGAGACCCAGTACTTC.

CDR3 amino acids: CASSQVSSYNSPLHF. The CDR3 nucleotides read TGCGCCAGCAGCCAAGTGAGCTCCTATAATTCACCCCTCCACTTT. This rearrangement joins TRBV4-1 to TRBJ1-6; unclear D gene. Trimming stripped 1 base from V and 0 bases from J, with 4 bases between. This CDR3 has 15 amino acids. Germline CDR1 is MGHRA and CDR2 is YSYEKL.

J is TRBJ2-3 and V is TRBV4-1; no reliable D call. This CDR3 region has 15 residues. From germline, CDR1 is MGHRA and CDR2 YSYEKL. Trimming cost V 1 base and J 2 bases, with 10 bases left between them. CDR3 sequence: CASSQGSTSTDTQYF. CDR3 sequence (DNA): TGCGCCAGCAGCCAAGGTAGCACCTCCACAGATACGCAGTATTTT.

The chain has TRBV4-1 and TRBJ2-7; D remains unclear. The CDR3 consists of 11 residues. V gave up 6 bases and J gave up 5 bases, with 8 bases separating them. Germline V gene lookup returns CDR1 MGHRA and CDR2 YSYEKL. The CDR3 bases are TGCGCCAGCAGGGACGGCGACGAGCAGTACTTC. Its translation: CASRDGDEQYF.

The V and J genes are TRBV4-3 and TRBJ2-3; tentatively, D is TRBD2 (6 bases). Trimming cost V 0 bases and J 0 bases, with 19 bases left between them. Germline V lookup: CDR1 LGHNA, CDR2 YSLEER. The CDR3 is made up of 19 amino acids. In nucleotides, the CDR3 is TGCGCCAGCAGCCAAGAGCTAGCGTTGCCTATGTCTAGCACAGATACGCAGTATTTT. Amino acid sequence: CASSQELALPMSSTDTQYF.

This clone was counted a few times. The chain employs TRBV2 and TRBJ1-5; weak D call: TRBD1 (5 bases). The CDR3 covers 14 residues. V lost 4 bases and J lost 5, with 12 bases in between. Germline-derived CDR1 and CDR2 are SNHLY and FYNNEI. CDR3 DNA: TGTGCCAGCAGTGGGGACTCGGGAGATCAGCCCCAGCATTTT. It translates to CASSGDSGDQPQHF.

The chain has TRBV2 and TRBJ2-7; TRBD1 or TRBD2 may be the D gene (6 bases each). V was clipped by 3 bases and J by 3 bases, with 12 bases between them. The CDR3 length is 14 residues. Germline V gene data show CDR1 as SNHLY and CDR2 as FYNNEI. DNA of the CDR3: TGTGCCAGCAGTGACCAGGGGAGGAACTACGAGCAGTACTTC. Protein: CASSDQGRNYEQYF.

This clone was observed once. This chain uses TRBV5-5 with TRBJ2-7; TRBD1 might be the D (5 bases). The germline V gene encodes CDR1 SGHKS and CDR2 YYEKEE (reference sequence). The CDR3 sequence is 12 residues long. V was trimmed by 4 bases and J by 4 bases, leaving 9 bases between them. CDR3 residues: CASSPQGYEQYF. CDR3 DNA: TGTGCCAGCAGCCCCCAGGGTTACGAGCAGTACTTC.

The genes are TRBV19 and TRBJ1-2; 9 bases are shared with TRBD1. CDR1 and CDR2 (germline): LNHDA, SQIVND (reference sequence). Losses at the gene ends were 10 bases for V and 4 bases for J; bases not matched to a gene: 13. This CDR3 is built from 15 residues. CDR3 residues: CATDKTGGGSYGYTF. The CDR3 DNA follows: TGTGCCACCGATAAGACAGGGGGTGGCTCCTATGGCTACACCTTC.

The count of this clone is one. The rearrangement uses TRBV19 and TRBJ2-1; TRBD2 aligns across 13 bases. This CDR3 is built from 16 residues. From germline, CDR1 is LNHDA and CDR2 SQIVND (reference sequence). The V and J ends lost 5 bases and 10 bases, in that order; junction bases with no gene match: 11. Here the CDR3 DNA reads TGTGCCAGTAGTTTCTCTGGGACTAGCGGGAAGAGGGAGCAGTTCTTC. This gives the protein CASSFSGTSGKREQFF. Drawing the rest from reference TRBV19 and TRBJ2-1, the complete variable domain is DGGITQSPKYLFRKEGQNVTLSCEQNLNHDAMYWYRQDPGQGLRLIYYSQIVNDFQKGDIAEGYSVSREKKESFPLTVTSAQKNPTAFYLCASSFSGTSGKREQFFGPGTRLTVL.

The rearrangement uses TRBV7-2 and TRBJ2-7; D is unclear. Trimming removed 5 bases at V and 3 bases at J, with 8 bases between. This CDR3 region has 12 residues. CDR1 is SGHTA and CDR2 is FQGNSA in the germline V gene. CDR3 protein: CASSPDGYEQYF. CDR3 DNA sequence: TGTGCCAGCAGCCCTGACGGCTACGAGCAGTACTTC.

Of note for this clone: The sample has other DNA sequences that encode this CDR3 too. V is TRBV20-1 and J is TRBJ2-7; D is unresolved. Germline loops: CDR1 DFQATT, CDR2 SNEGSKA (reference sequence). CDR3 length: 10 amino acids. Trimming pared 2 bases from V and 6 bases from J, leaving 5 bases between. The CDR3 spells CSARMGEQYF. CDR3 nucleotide sequence: TGCAGTGCTAGAATGGGCGAGCAGTACTTC.

The chain links TRBV5-4 to TRBJ2-7, with D possibly TRBD1 on 5 matching bases. The germline V gene has CDR1 SGHNT and CDR2 YYREEE (reference sequence). The CDR3 runs 15 residues. The V end lost 0 bases, the J end lost 2 bases, and 12 bases lay between the germline ends. The CDR3 sequence is CASSLEPDRTYEQYF. The CDR3 bases are TGTGCCAGCAGCTTGGAACCCGACAGAACCTACGAGCAGTACTTC.

This chain uses TRBV9 with TRBJ1-3; D may be TRBD1 (5 bases). The CDR3 covers 15 residues. Trimming left V 6 bases short and J 1 base short, with 14 bases between. The germline gives CDR1 SGDLS, CDR2 YYNGEE. The CDR3 nucleotides are TGTGCCAGCAACCCAACAGGAGGATCTGGAAACACCATATATTTT. Its translation: CASNPTGGSGNTIYF.